This T cell receptor (beta chain) comes out of a study of siplizumab effects on memory and regulatory T cells. Germline loops: CDR1 LNHDA, CDR2 SQIVND (reference sequence). The CDR3 totals 15 residues. J lost 2 bases, V lost 6 bases, and 9 bases had no gene match. The assay was immunoSEQ multiplex PCR, and TCRdb's table has in-frame clones only and misses some. The profile shows 92,000 or so clones, 80% to 90% of them singletons. The chain carries TRBV19 and TRBJ1-2; 7 nucleotides align to TRBD1. Sample: CD4+ T cells sorted from blood. The sequence came from a human donor in good health. CDR3 sequence (DNA): TGTGCCAGTAGCACGCCGGGACAGAGAAACTATGGCTACACCTTC. The encoded protein is CASSTPGQRNYGYTF.